The 21 T cell receptor beta chains in this list originate from one sample, sequenced in a study of T cell repertoires in cytomegalovirus infection. In TCRdb, the reads were re-called with MiXCR into one record per CDR3 protein. The sample records about 740,000 distinct CDR3 sequences, roughly 35% being singletons. Sequenced input: PBMCs. These receptors all come from a human donor in good health (CMV status not recorded). Some clones in this sample may be carry-over from other donors' samples.

This chain connects TRBV11-3 to TRBJ1-3; a possible D gene is TRBD1 (5 bases). The V gene's germline CDR1 is SGHNT and CDR2 YENEEA. Trimming stripped 5 bases from V and 4 bases from J, with 9 bases between. The CDR3 contains 13 residues. The CDR3 DNA is TGTGCCAGCAGCCGACAGCAAGGAAACACCATATATTTT. This sequence encodes CASSRQQGNTIYF.

As for this clonotype: The CDR3 end shows no conserved phenylalanine or tryptophan, and so a read error is likely. The chain recombines TRBV6-1 with TRBJ2-7, with a weak D call TRBD2 (5 bases). The CDR3 has 16 amino acids. Germline loops: CDR1 MNHNS, CDR2 SASEGT. Trimming pared 2 bases from V and 1 base from J, leaving 15 bases between. The CDR3 region is CASSESSRGWSYEQYY. The CDR3 DNA follows: TGTGCCAGCAGTGAAAGCTCCCGGGGTTGGTCCTACGAGCAGTACTAC.

This clonotype was seen more than once but under ten times. J is TRBJ1-6 and V is TRBV7-6, with D possibly TRBD1 on 5 matching bases. Looked up from germline, CDR1 is SGHVS and CDR2 is FNYEAQ. The CDR3 runs 13 residues. The ends were cut back, 4 bases at V and 9 bases at J, with 10 bases in the middle. CDR3 DNA: TGTGCCAGCAGCTCCCCCGGGGGTTCACCCCTCCACTTT. It specifies CASSSPGGSPLHF.

CDR3 amino acids: CASSGVAQNEKLFF. In DNA form, the CDR3 reads TGTGCCAGTAGTGGTGTGGCGCAGAATGAAAAACTGTTTTTT. The chain joins TRBV19 to TRBJ1-4; D is ambiguous. V shed 5 bases and J shed 5 bases, with 12 bases lying between them. CDR1 and CDR2 from the germline V gene are LNHDA and SQIVND (reference sequence). This CDR3 comprises 14 residues.

The V and J genes are TRBV24-1 and TRBJ1-4; tentative D call: TRBD1 (5 bases). V was cut by 6 bases and J by 0 bases, with 10 bases left in between. The V gene's germline CDR1 is KGHDR and CDR2 SFDVKD. This CDR3 spans 15 amino acids. This chain's CDR3 is CATSRGSATNEKLFF. DNA of the CDR3: TGTGCCACCAGTCGGGGCAGCGCAACTAATGAAAAACTGTTTTTT.

A word on this clonotype: The junction differs from germline at one of its ends, possibly a read error. The rearrangement links TRBV5-3 to TRBJ1-5; 10 bases are shared with TRBD1. TRBV5-3 has ORF status, its function being uncertain. The CDR3 loop spans 16 amino acids. CDR3: CASSSRGDRGNQPQHF. CDR3 coding DNA: TGTGCCAGCAGCTCCCGGGGGGACAGGGGTAATCAGCCCCAGCATTTT.

The rearrangement joins TRBV6-2 or TRBV6-3 to TRBJ2-1; TRBD2 matches at 7 bases. This CDR3 has 11 residues. Trimming cost V 2 bases and J 11 bases; bases outside gene matches: 0. Germline V gene lookup returns CDR1 MNHEY and CDR2 SVGEGT. This CDR3 is CASSYGTKQFF. CDR3 DNA: TGTGCCAGCAGTTACGGGACTAAGCAGTTCTTC.

The chain combines TRBV19 with TRBJ2-1; the match to TRBD2 covers 8 bases. V was clipped by 4 bases and J by 8 bases; unmatched bases: 7. Germline CDR1 is LNHDA and CDR2 is SQIVND (reference sequence). The length of the CDR3 is 14 residues. CDR3 protein: CASSTEYSGDEQFF. The CDR3 coding sequence is TGTGCCAGTAGTACGGAGTATAGCGGGGATGAGCAGTTCTTC.

V is TRBV29-1 and J is TRBJ1-1; D is unclear. V lost 0 bases and J lost 4, with 12 bases in between. This CDR3 has 14 residues. In germline, CDR1 is SQVTM, CDR2 ANQGSEA. The CDR3 is CSVEEYLSRTEAFF. The CDR3 DNA reads TGCAGCGTTGAAGAGTATCTGAGTCGCACTGAAGCTTTCTTT.

The V and J genes are TRBV20-1 and TRBJ2-7; possible D gene TRBD2, 7 bases. The CDR3 is made up of 15 amino acids. V lost 5 bases and J lost 4, with 21 bases in between. Germline-derived CDR1 and CDR2 are DFQATT and SNEGSKA (reference sequence). In nucleotides, the CDR3 is TGCAGTGCTGGGGGGGCGGATACCACCTCTTACGAGCAGTACTTC. Translated: CSAGGADTTSYEQYF.

About this clonotype itself: One base away lies a much larger clone, so this may be a sequencing read error. The chain uses TRBV7-6 and TRBJ2-1; D is unresolved. Per germline, CDR1 SGHVS and CDR2 FNYEAQ. V lost 0 bases and J 6 bases, leaving 12 bases between the germline ends. The CDR3 spans 15 residues. The CDR3 region has the DNA TGTGCCAGCAGCTTAGCGGGGTGGCCCCGCAATGAGCAGTTCTTC. Encoded protein: CASSLAGWPRNEQFF.

The rearrangement joins TRBV5-1 to TRBJ2-5; unclear D gene. Germline lookup yields CDR1 SGHRS and CDR2 YFSETQ. This CDR3 has 14 residues. Between the trimmed V and J ends, which lost 0 bases and 3 bases, there was a span of 9 bases. The CDR3 sequence is CASSLETVEETQYF. DNA for the CDR3: TGCGCCAGCAGCTTGGAAACAGTAGAAGAGACCCAGTACTTC. The whole variable domain, filled in from reference TRBV5-1 and TRBJ2-5, reads KAGVTQTPRYLIKTRGQQVTLSCSPISGHRSVSWYQQTPGQGLQFLFEYFSETQRNKGNFPGRFSGRQFSNSRSEMNVSTLELGDSALYLCASSLETVEETQYFGPGTRLLVL.

The CDR3 loop reads CASSLEWPGELFF. The CDR3 DNA follows: TGTGCCAGCAGCTTAGAATGGCCCGGGGAGCTGTTTTTT. The gene calls are TRBV11-3 and TRBJ2-2; D remains ambiguous. In germline, CDR1 is SGHNT, CDR2 YENEEA. V lost 0 bases and J lost 6, with 5 bases in between. CDR3 length: 13 amino acids.

In its sample, this clonotype was seen a few times. The V and J genes are TRBV7-2 and TRBJ1-3; D perhaps matches TRBD1 (5 bases). This CDR3 contains 15 residues. Germline values: CDR1 SGHTA, CDR2 FQGNSA. Trimming cost V 1 base and J 4 bases, with 11 bases left between them. This CDR3 is CASSLGDSWGNTIYF. The CDR3, as DNA: TGTGCCAGCAGCTTAGGTGACAGCTGGGGAAACACCATATATTTT.

A few counts support this clonotype. The J gene is TRBJ1-3, the V gene TRBV10-3, with a weak D call TRBD1 (6 bases). Germline-derived CDR1 and CDR2 are ENHRY and SYGVKD. The CDR3 has 16 residues. V was clipped by 4 bases and J by 1 base, with 14 bases between them. The chain's CDR3 is CAISAESGQSGNTIYF. CDR3 nucleotides: TGTGCCATCAGTGCCGAGTCGGGACAATCTGGAAACACCATATATTTT.

The CDR3 protein is CASGTDPSEKLFF. The CDR3 DNA reads TGTGCCAGCGGGACGGATCCGTCCGAAAAACTGTTTTTT. The chain has TRBV28 and TRBJ1-4; TRBD1 is a possible D gene (5 bases). Germline V gene sequence: CDR1 MDHEN, CDR2 SYDVKM. The CDR3 has 13 residues. V lost 8 bases and J lost 8, with 15 bases in between. The full variable domain, with the rest looked up from reference TRBV28 and TRBJ1-4, is DVKVTQSSRYLVKRTGEKVFLECVQDMDHENMFWYRQDPGLGLRLIYFSYDVKMKEKGDIPEGYSVSREKKERFSLILESASTNQTSMYLCASGTDPSEKLFFGSGTQLSVL.

This chain joins TRBV28 and TRBJ2-1, with TRBD1 as a possible D gene (5 bases). Germline loops: CDR1 MDHEN, CDR2 SYDVKM. The V end lost 6 bases, the J end lost 7 bases, and 19 bases lay between the germline ends. The CDR3 runs to 15 residues. The CDR3 loop is CASRLQGYDGNEQFF. CDR3 bases: TGTGCCAGCAGGCTCCAGGGATATGATGGGAATGAGCAGTTCTTC. The whole variable domain, filled in from reference TRBV28 and TRBJ2-1, reads DVKVTQSSRYLVKRTGEKVFLECVQDMDHENMFWYRQDPGLGLRLIYFSYDVKMKEKGDIPEGYSVSREKKERFSLILESASTNQTSMYLCASRLQGYDGNEQFFGPGTRLTVL.

This clonotype occurred a few times. The V and J genes are TRBV6-2 or TRBV6-3 and TRBJ2-2; TRBD1 or TRBD2 may be the D gene (5 bases each). CDR1 and CDR2 (germline): MNHEY, SVGEGT. V was shortened by 0 bases and J by 5 bases, with 13 bases between the two germline ends. The CDR3 covers 16 residues. In DNA, the CDR3 is TGTGCCAGCAGTTACTCGAGAGGGACCGGGACCGGGGAGCTGTTTTTT. This codes for CASSYSRGTGTGELFF.

This clonotype was counted a few times. J is TRBJ1-6 and V is TRBV2, with TRBD1 as a possible D gene (5 bases). Germline-derived CDR1 and CDR2 are SNHLY and FYNNEI. V shed 7 bases and J shed 8 bases, with 12 bases lying between them. CDR3 length: 13 residues. The CDR3 region is CASKMGVDSPLHF. DNA of the CDR3: TGTGCCAGCAAAATGGGGGTGGATTCACCCCTCCACTTT.

The chain has TRBV7-8 and TRBJ2-7; 10 bases match TRBD2. The CDR3 covers 14 residues. The V gene's germline CDR1 is SGHVS and CDR2 FQNEAQ. V shed 6 bases and J 9 bases; nucleotides not matched to a gene: 11. The CDR3 loop reads CASRPAVAGGAQYF. In DNA, the CDR3 is TGTGCCAGCAGACCCGCGGTAGCGGGAGGTGCGCAGTACTTC.

For the CDR3, the DNA is TGTGCCAGCTCATGGGGCGGTCACTATACAGATACGCAGTATTTT. Residues: CASSWGGHYTDTQYF. The chain carries TRBV27 and TRBJ2-3, with D perhaps TRBD1 (5 bases). From germline, CDR1 is MNHEY and CDR2 SMNVEV (reference sequence). This CDR3 has 15 residues. V lost 8 bases and J 3 bases, leaving 18 bases between the germline ends.